The 2 T cell receptor beta chains reported below all come from one sample, sequenced in a study of cytomegalovirus exposure and HLA in healthy donors. The primer mix had 60 Vbeta and 13 Jbeta primers. The repertoire was sequenced with immunoSEQ multiplex PCR; TCRdb's copy has only in-frame clones and lacks some. The sample has 110,000 to 150,000 clones; more than 80% are singletons. The material sequenced was PBMCs. These receptors originate from a woman aged 40-49 years in good health and CMV-seropositive.

This clone was counted only a few times. The chain is built from TRBV6-5 and TRBJ2-1; 8 bases are shared with TRBD2. Germline V gives CDR1 MNHEY, CDR2 SVGAGI. This CDR3 contains 11 residues. CDR3 residues: CMKRGPNEQFF. CDR3 sequence (DNA): TGTATGAAGCGGGGGCCCAATGAGCAGTTCTTC.

The CDR3 region has the DNA TGTGCCAGCAGCCAAGCCTGGCAGGGGGAGCAGTTCTTC. Translated: CASSQAWQGEQFF. The gene calls are TRBV4-2 and TRBJ2-1; TRBD1 might be the D (6 bases). CDR3 length: 13 amino acids. Germline lookup yields CDR1 LGHNA and CDR2 YNFKEQ. Trimming took off 1 base at V and 10 bases at J, with 11 bases between the two ends.